The T cell receptor (beta chain) under discussion was sequenced for a study of primary melanoma T cells and metastatic recurrence. The J segment lost 0 bases and the V segment lost 2 bases, leaving 0 bases of the junction unmatched. The CDR3 is made up of 15 amino acids. Germline CDR1 MNHGY, CDR2 SAAAGT. The data were produced by immunoSEQ multiplex PCR, yet TCRdb's version contains in-frame clones alone and is incomplete. The data show about 790 clones, under 85% seen once. The clonotype was recovered from a human donor with melanoma. Sequenced input: melanoma tumor tissue. This chain connects TRBV6-8 to TRBJ2-2; 7 nucleotides match TRBD1. The CDR3 bases are TGTGCCAGCAGTTACGGGACAGCGAACACCGGGGAGCTGTTTTTT. It translates to CASSYGTANTGELFF.